The present entry profiles one TCR beta chain with its context. The antigen is undetermined. These data come from a study of shared clonotypes between healthy human individuals. Whole-study context: Three men and two women, aged 18 to 49, were donors.

Assay used: immunoSEQ multiplex PCR; TCRdb lists only in-frame clones, some missing. The sample lists millions of clones, about 95% seen once, with about 1.1% in the top ten. The study, taken as a whole, reports: Represented diversity (both genetic and exposure-history) was limited by the small number of donors. Naive CD4 clonotypes overlapped across several donors at around 4.8%. Clonotypes which were not shared had lower generation probabilities than clonotypes that all four donors shared.

The CDR3 has 19 amino acids. Germline values: CDR1 MNHNS, CDR2 SASEGT. V dropped 2 bases and J dropped 0; count of bases not matched to a gene: 9. Naive CD8 cells lacked CD45RO and underwent positive selection for CCR7, leaving out terminally differentiated effector memory CD45RA+ cells. The chain has TRBV6-1 and TRBJ2-1; 11 nucleotides align to TRBD2. The source is a man younger than 30 in good health. Sequenced sample: naive CD8+ T cells sorted from blood. This chain's CDR3 is CASSERLAGTSYSYNEQFF. In nucleotides, the CDR3 is TGTGCCAGCAGTGAAAGACTAGCGGGAACATCCTACTCCTACAATGAGCAGTTCTTC.